A selection of T cell receptor beta chains follows, all from one sample in a study of blood T cell repertoires in COVID-19. Method: immunoSEQ multiplex PCR; TCRdb's copy keeps in-frame clones and lacks some. Of about 230,000 clones listed, roughly 83% are singletons. The sequenced sample was peripheral blood. The receptors come from a man aged 35-49 years with acute or convalescent COVID-19. Each CDR3 is given with its conserved first and last residue. A D gene is named only where the DNA matches it firmly. Size is omitted from some rows. Given values are once, few, many or a class for expanded clones.

d_call: -; v_call: TRBV7-7; clone_size: -; j_call: TRBJ2-1; cdr3_aa: CASSADTTTYNEQFF; cdr3_nt: TGTGCCAGCAGCGCCGACACGACTACTTACAATGAGCAGTTCTTC
d_call: -; v_call: TRBV13; clone_size: -; j_call: TRBJ2-2; cdr3_aa: CASSLTTGELFF; cdr3_nt: TGTGCCAGCAGCCTAACCACCGGGGAGCTGTTTTTT
d_call: -; v_call: TRBV5-6; clone_size: -; j_call: TRBJ1-5; cdr3_aa: CASTTKQGSYSNQPQHF; cdr3_nt: TGTGCCAGCACCACCAAACAGGGCAGTTATAGCAATCAGCCCCAGCATTTT
d_call: TRBD2; v_call: TRBV14; clone_size: -; j_call: TRBJ2-2; cdr3_aa: CASSPLAGGPIGELFF; cdr3_nt: TGTGCCAGCAGCCCCCTAGCGGGAGGGCCCATCGGGGAGCTGTTTTTT
d_call: TRBD2; v_call: TRBV5-8; clone_size: -; j_call: TRBJ2-3; cdr3_aa: CASSAEAGVTDTQYF; cdr3_nt: TGTGCCAGCAGCGCCGAAGCGGGAGTCACAGATACGCAGTATTTT
d_call: TRBD1; v_call: TRBV5-1; clone_size: once; j_call: TRBJ1-2; cdr3_aa: CASSQWGTGASPYGYTF; cdr3_nt: TGCGCCAGCAGCCAATGGGGGACAGGGGCATCTCCCTATGGCTACACCTTC
d_call: -; v_call: TRBV20-1; clone_size: -; j_call: TRBJ2-7; cdr3_aa: CSASPGTFFSSYEQYF; cdr3_nt: TGCAGTGCAAGTCCCGGGACATTTTTCAGCTCCTACGAGCAGTACTTC
d_call: -; v_call: TRBV29-1; clone_size: -; j_call: TRBJ1-2; cdr3_aa: CSVEGSRGYTF; cdr3_nt: TGCAGCGTTGAAGGGTCTAGGGGCTACACCTTC
d_call: -; v_call: TRBV6-5; clone_size: -; j_call: TRBJ2-5; cdr3_aa: CASSYRVQETQYF; cdr3_nt: TGTGCCAGCAGTTACCGAGTCCAAGAGACCCAGTACTTC
d_call: -; v_call: TRBV6-1; clone_size: -; j_call: TRBJ2-7; cdr3_aa: CASSEAPLAAPYEQYF; cdr3_nt: TGTGCCAGCAGTGAAGCCCCCTTGGCGGCTCCCTACGAGCAGTACTTC
d_call: -; v_call: TRBV28; clone_size: -; j_call: TRBJ2-7; cdr3_aa: CASSLGLAFYEQYF; cdr3_nt: TGTGCCAGCAGTTTAGGCTTAGCGTTCTACGAGCAGTACTTC
d_call: -; v_call: TRBV28; clone_size: -; j_call: TRBJ1-2; cdr3_aa: CASAGSDYGYTF; cdr3_nt: TGTGCCAGCGCCGGCAGCGACTATGGCTACACCTTC
d_call: -; v_call: TRBV2; clone_size: -; j_call: TRBJ1-1; cdr3_aa: CASSGDTNTEAFF; cdr3_nt: TGTGCCAGCAGTGGCGACACCAACACTGAAGCTTTCTTT
d_call: -; v_call: TRBV5-1; clone_size: -; j_call: TRBJ1-1; cdr3_aa: CASSPGGEDTEAFF; cdr3_nt: TGCGCCAGCAGCCCCGGGGGGGAGGACACTGAAGCTTTCTTT
d_call: -; v_call: TRBV3-1/TRBV3-2; clone_size: -; j_call: TRBJ1-1; cdr3_aa: CASSQDRRGAFF; cdr3_nt: TGTGCCAGCAGCCAAGATCGGCGCGGAGCTTTCTTT
d_call: -; v_call: TRBV19; clone_size: -; j_call: TRBJ1-1; cdr3_aa: CASRNPGAPWTEAFF; cdr3_nt: TGTGCCAGTAGAAACCCAGGGGCACCTTGGACTGAAGCTTTCTTT
d_call: -; v_call: TRBV2; clone_size: -; j_call: TRBJ1-1; cdr3_aa: CASSDQGNTEAFF; cdr3_nt: TGTGCCAGCAGTGACCAGGGGAACACTGAAGCTTTCTTT
d_call: -; v_call: TRBV5-1; clone_size: -; j_call: TRBJ2-1; cdr3_aa: CASSLPLDDLSEQFF; cdr3_nt: TGCGCCAGCAGCTTACCCCTAGATGATCTAAGTGAGCAGTTCTTC
d_call: TRBD1; v_call: TRBV9; clone_size: few; j_call: TRBJ1-3; cdr3_aa: CASNEHDREGNTIYF; cdr3_nt: TGTGCCAGCAACGAACACGACAGGGAGGGAAACACCATATATTTT
d_call: -; v_call: TRBV27; clone_size: once; j_call: TRBJ1-2; cdr3_aa: CASSLLQGTDGYTF; cdr3_nt: TGTGCCAGCAGTTTATTACAGGGAACTGATGGCTACACCTTC
d_call: -; v_call: TRBV4-1; clone_size: few; j_call: TRBJ1-1; cdr3_aa: CASSQGDGTSLAFF; cdr3_nt: TGCGCCAGCAGCCAAGGAGATGGGACATCCTTGGCTTTCTTT
d_call: TRBD1; v_call: TRBV28; clone_size: -; j_call: TRBJ2-3; cdr3_aa: CASSRPRTGLTDTQYF; cdr3_nt: TGTGCCAGCAGTCGCCCAAGGACAGGACTCACAGATACGCAGTATTTT
d_call: TRBD1; v_call: TRBV6-5; clone_size: -; j_call: TRBJ1-5; cdr3_aa: CASSKTGGWNQPQHF; cdr3_nt: TGTGCCAGCAGTAAGACAGGGGGCTGGAATCAGCCCCAGCATTTT
d_call: -; v_call: TRBV2; clone_size: -; j_call: TRBJ1-2; cdr3_aa: CASSERGRANYGYTF; cdr3_nt: TGTGCCAGCAGTGAAAGGGGGAGAGCTAACTATGGCTACACCTTC
d_call: TRBD1; v_call: TRBV6-1; clone_size: -; j_call: TRBJ1-2; cdr3_aa: CASSEAGTGGGYTF; cdr3_nt: TGTGCCAGCAGTGAGGCCGGGACAGGAGGTGGCTACACCTTC
d_call: TRBD1; v_call: TRBV6-1; clone_size: once; j_call: TRBJ1-1; cdr3_aa: CASSEPNRGIEAFF; cdr3_nt: TGTGCCAGCAGTGAACCCAACAGGGGGATTGAAGCTTTCTTT
d_call: -; v_call: TRBV2; clone_size: -; j_call: TRBJ1-5; cdr3_aa: CASSETYRDTISNQPQHF; cdr3_nt: TGTGCCAGCAGTGAAACGTATCGTGACACGATTAGCAATCAGCCCCAGCATTTT
d_call: -; v_call: TRBV19; clone_size: -; j_call: TRBJ2-1; cdr3_aa: CASSQIRDFNEQFF; cdr3_nt: TGTGCCAGTAGTCAAATACGGGACTTCAATGAGCAGTTCTTC
d_call: -; v_call: TRBV4-2; clone_size: -; j_call: TRBJ1-4; cdr3_aa: CASSQVGQGREKLFF; cdr3_nt: TGTGCCAGCAGCCAAGTTGGTCAGGGCCGGGAAAAACTGTTTTTT
d_call: -; v_call: TRBV19; clone_size: -; j_call: TRBJ2-3; cdr3_aa: CASEGGGPGTDTQYF; cdr3_nt: TGTGCCAGTGAGGGGGGAGGGCCAGGCACAGATACGCAGTATTTT
d_call: -; v_call: TRBV27; clone_size: -; j_call: TRBJ1-1; cdr3_aa: CASSFDFGASNTEAFF; cdr3_nt: TGTGCCAGCAGTTTCGACTTTGGGGCCTCGAACACTGAAGCTTTCTTT